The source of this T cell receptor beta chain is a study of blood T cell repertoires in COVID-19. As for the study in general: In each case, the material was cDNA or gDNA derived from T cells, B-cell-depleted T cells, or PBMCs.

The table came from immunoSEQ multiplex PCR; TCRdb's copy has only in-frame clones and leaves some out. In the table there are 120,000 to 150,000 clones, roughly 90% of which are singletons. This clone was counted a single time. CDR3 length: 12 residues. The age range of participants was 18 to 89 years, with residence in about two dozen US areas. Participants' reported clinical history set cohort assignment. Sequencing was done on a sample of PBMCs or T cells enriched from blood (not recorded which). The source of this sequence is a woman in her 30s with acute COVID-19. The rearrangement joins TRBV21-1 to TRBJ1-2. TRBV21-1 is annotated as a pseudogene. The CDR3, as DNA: TGTGCCAGCAGCAAAGAGGAGGGTGGCTACACCTTC. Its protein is CASSKEEGGYTF.